Sequencing of this T cell receptor (beta chain) was carried out in a study of shared clonotypes between healthy human individuals. Authors' methods: Because ImmunoSEQ provided only junction sequences with no quality scores, the filtering differed. TCRdb keeps only in-frame clones here, not all; method: immunoSEQ multiplex PCR. That table supplies the V and J calls and clone size; D and trimming were determined from the DNA. The sample records about 2.4 million clones, roughly 93% being singletons. With respect to this clone: Its antigen remains unknown.

Study conclusions and caveats: Memory subsets had estimated richness that was generally smaller than that of naive subsets.

The CDR3 totals 14 residues. CDR1 is SGHAT and CDR2 is FQNNGV in the germline V gene. The J segment lost 5 bases and the V segment lost 5 bases, leaving 7 bases of the junction unmatched. This chain connects TRBV11-2 to TRBJ2-7; 9 nucleotides line up with TRBD2. Sequences were obtained from naive CD4+ T cells from PBMCs. Subset defined: CD45RA+ positively selected. The TCR was taken from a man in his late teens or twenties in good health. Some clones in this sample may be carry-over from other donors' samples. Here the CDR3 reads CASSQGTSSHEQYF. In nucleotides, the CDR3 is TGTGCCAGCAGCCAAGGGACTAGCTCGCACGAGCAGTACTTC.